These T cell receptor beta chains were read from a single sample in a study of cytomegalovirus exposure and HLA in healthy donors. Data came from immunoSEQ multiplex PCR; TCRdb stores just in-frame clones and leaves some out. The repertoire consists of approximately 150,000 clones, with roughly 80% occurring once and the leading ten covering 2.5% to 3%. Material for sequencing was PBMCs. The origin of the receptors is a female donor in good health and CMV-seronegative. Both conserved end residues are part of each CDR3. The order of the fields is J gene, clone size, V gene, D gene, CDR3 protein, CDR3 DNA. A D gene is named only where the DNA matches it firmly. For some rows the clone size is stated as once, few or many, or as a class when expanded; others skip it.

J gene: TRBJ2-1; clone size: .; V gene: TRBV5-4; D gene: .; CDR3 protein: CASSPGLILNEQFF; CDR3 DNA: TGTGCCAGCAGCCCGGGACTTATACTCAATGAGCAGTTCTTC
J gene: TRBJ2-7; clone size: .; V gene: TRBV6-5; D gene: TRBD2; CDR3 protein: CASSRTSGRASEQYF; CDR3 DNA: TGTGCCAGCAGTCGGACTAGCGGGAGGGCCTCCGAGCAGTACTTC
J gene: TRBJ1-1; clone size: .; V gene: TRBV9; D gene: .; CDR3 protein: CASSIRGGTEAFF; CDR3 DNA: TGTGCCAGCAGCATTAGAGGGGGCACTGAAGCTTTCTTT
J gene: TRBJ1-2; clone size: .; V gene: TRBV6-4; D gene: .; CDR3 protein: CASSFRDGYPF; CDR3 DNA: TGTGCCAGCAGTTTTCGGGATGGCTACCCCTTC
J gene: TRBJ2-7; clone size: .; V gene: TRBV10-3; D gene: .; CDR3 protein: CAISDTGRDEQYF; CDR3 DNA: TGTGCCATCAGTGACACAGGGAGGGACGAGCAGTACTTC
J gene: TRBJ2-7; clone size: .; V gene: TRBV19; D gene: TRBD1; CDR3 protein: CASSIGQGIGEQYF; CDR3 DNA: TGTGCCAGTAGTATAGGACAGGGGATTGGCGAGCAGTACTTC
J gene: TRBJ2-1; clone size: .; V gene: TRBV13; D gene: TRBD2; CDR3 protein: CASAGGLHNEQFF; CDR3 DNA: TGTGCCAGCGCGGGAGGGCTCCACAATGAGCAGTTCTTC
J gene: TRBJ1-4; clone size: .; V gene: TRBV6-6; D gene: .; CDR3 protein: CASSYGQINEKLFF; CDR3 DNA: TGTGCCAGCAGTTACGGGCAGATTAATGAAAAACTGTTTTTT
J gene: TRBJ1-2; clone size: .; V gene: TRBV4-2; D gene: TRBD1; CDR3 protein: CASSHKNGQGNIGYTF; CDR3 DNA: TGTGCCAGCAGCCACAAGAATGGACAGGGCAATATTGGCTACACCTTC
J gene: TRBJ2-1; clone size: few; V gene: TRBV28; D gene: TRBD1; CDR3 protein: CASSYITGVLDTQGNEQFF; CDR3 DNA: TGTGCCAGCAGTTATATAACAGGGGTATTAGACACACAAGGCAATGAGCAGTTCTTC
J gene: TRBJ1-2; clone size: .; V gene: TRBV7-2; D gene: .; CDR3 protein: CASSDPPGGVYFYGYTF; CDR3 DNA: TGTGCCAGCAGCGACCCCCCGGGGGGGGTCTATTTTTATGGCTACACCTTC
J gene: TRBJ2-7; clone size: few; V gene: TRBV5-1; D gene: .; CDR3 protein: CASSLNVGHSYEQYF; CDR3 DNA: TGCGCCAGCAGCTTGAACGTGGGACACTCCTACGAGCAGTACTTC
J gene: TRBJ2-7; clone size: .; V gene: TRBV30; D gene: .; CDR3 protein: CAWSVVRGSEQYF; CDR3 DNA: TGTGCCTGGAGTGTAGTCAGGGGCTCCGAGCAGTACTTC
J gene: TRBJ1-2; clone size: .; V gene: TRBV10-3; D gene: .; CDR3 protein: CAISEEVPYGYTF; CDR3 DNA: TGTGCCATCAGTGAGGAGGTCCCCTATGGCTACACCTTC
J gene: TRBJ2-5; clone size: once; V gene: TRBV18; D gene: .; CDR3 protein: CASSPRLQETQYF; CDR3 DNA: TGTGCCAGCTCACCAAGACTACAAGAGACCCAGTACTTC
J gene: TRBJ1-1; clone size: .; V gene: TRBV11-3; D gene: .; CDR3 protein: CASSQEGNTEAFF; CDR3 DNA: TGTGCCAGCAGCCAAGAGGGGAACACTGAAGCTTTCTTT
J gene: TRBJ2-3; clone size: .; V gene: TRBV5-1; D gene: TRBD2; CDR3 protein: CASSLAGLAGTSTDTQYF; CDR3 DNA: TGCGCCAGCAGCTTGGCCGGACTAGCGGGGACTAGCACAGATACGCAGTATTTT